This TCR beta chain was observed in a study of Graves' ophthalmopathy and Graves' hyperthyroidism. There are 15 residues in the CDR3. With 2 bases clipped from V and 4 bases from J, the junction kept 5 bases outside the gene matches. There are many counts of this clonotype. No progression to ophthalmopathy over 18 months defined stable hyperthyroidism. Excluded were patients with other autoimmune diseases, uncontrolled infections, pregnancy or lactation. Amplification targeted the TCR beta CDR3 regions, with RNA transcripts as the source material. In the first round, RT-PCR was carried out with HTBI primers, and a multiplex PCR formed the second round. MiXCR, run by TCRdb on the multiplex PCR reads, gives a single entry per CDR3 protein. Of approximately 410,000 distinct CDR3 sequences listed, 15% were seen once; the top ten hold around 7%.

The clonotype comes from a woman younger than 30 with stable Graves' hyperthyroidism. The chain has TRBV12-3 or TRBV12-4 and TRBJ1-5; TRBD1 matches 7 bases. Input material: peripheral blood. CDR3 region: CASSLRGQGNQPQHF. The CDR3 nucleotides read TGTGCCAGCAGTTTAAGGGGGCAGGGAAATCAGCCCCAGCATTTT.